Each of the 6 T cell receptor beta chains below was sequenced from the same sample in a study of T cells in Graves' hyperthyroidism and ophthalmopathy. The TCR beta CDR3 regions underwent amplification using RNA transcripts as the source. First-round RT-PCR targeting the TCR CDR3 was performed with the HTBI primer set. Each CDR3 protein gets one entry after TCRdb re-called the multiplex PCR reads with MiXCR. The table has some 570,000 distinct CDR3 sequences, about a sixth seen once; the top ten hold 15% to 20%. The sequencing sample was made of blood. These receptors came from a woman aged 18-29 years with Graves' ophthalmopathy.

This clonotype was seen ten or more times. The gene calls are TRBV12-3 or TRBV12-4 and TRBJ1-4; TRBD1 is a possible D gene (6 bases). Between the trimmed V and J ends, which lost 8 bases and 6 bases, there was a span of 13 bases. The CDR3 covers 13 residues. The CDR3, as DNA: TGTGCCAGCGGCCTAAGGGGGGATGAAAAACTGTTTTTT. Its translation: CASGLRGDEKLFF.

This rearrangement joins TRBV7-8 to TRBJ2-7; TRBD2 aligns across 9 bases. Per the germline V gene, CDR1 is SGHVS and CDR2 is FQNEAQ. V shed 5 bases, J shed 1 base, and the junction held 6 bases outside the gene matches. The CDR3 loop spans 15 amino acids. The CDR3 loop reads CASSHPLAGSYEQYF. The DNA of the CDR3 is TGTGCCAGCAGCCACCCGCTAGCGGGATCCTACGAGCAGTACTTC.

Written as DNA, the CDR3 is TGTGCCAGCACCTGGGGGGCTGGGGACGAAAAACTGTTTTTT. Its protein is CASTWGAGDEKLFF. This chain joins TRBV12-3 or TRBV12-4 and TRBJ1-4, with a tentative D call TRBD1 (6 bases). Trimming cost V 7 bases and J 8 bases, with 17 bases left between them. CDR3 length: 14 amino acids.

A few counts support this clonotype. This chain joins TRBV9 and TRBJ2-6, with D perhaps TRBD1 or TRBD2 (5 bases each). The CDR3 length is 18 residues. The germline V and J ends were trimmed by 4 bases and 4 bases, with 21 bases remaining between them. Per the germline V gene, CDR1 is SGDLS and CDR2 is YYNGEE. The CDR3: CASSPGGRGRAGANVLTF. The CDR3, as DNA: TGTGCCAGCAGCCCCGGAGGTAGGGGCCGAGCAGGGGCCAACGTCCTGACTTTC.

In the case of this clonotype: A much larger clone is a single base away; this may be a read error. This chain joins TRBV27 and TRBJ2-7; 7 nucleotides line up with TRBD2. Germline assignment: CDR1 MNHEY and CDR2 SMNVEV (reference sequence). With V trimmed by 5 bases and J by 7 bases, 11 bases remained unmatched. There are 14 residues in the CDR3. Written as DNA, the CDR3 is TGTGCCAGCAGTCTGACTAGCCCGAGGGCTGAGCAGTACTTC. This sequence encodes CASSLTSPRAEQYF.

This clonotype was recorded at least ten times. This sequence joins TRBV27 and TRBJ2-5; 10 positions agree with TRBD2. Germline V gene lookup returns CDR1 MNHEY and CDR2 SMNVEV (reference sequence). Losses at the gene ends were 3 bases for V and 3 bases for J; bases not matched to a gene: 1. This CDR3 is built from 14 residues. CDR3 DNA: TGTGCCAGCAGTTTTACTAGCGGGGAAGAGACCCAGTACTTC. Translation: CASSFTSGEETQYF.